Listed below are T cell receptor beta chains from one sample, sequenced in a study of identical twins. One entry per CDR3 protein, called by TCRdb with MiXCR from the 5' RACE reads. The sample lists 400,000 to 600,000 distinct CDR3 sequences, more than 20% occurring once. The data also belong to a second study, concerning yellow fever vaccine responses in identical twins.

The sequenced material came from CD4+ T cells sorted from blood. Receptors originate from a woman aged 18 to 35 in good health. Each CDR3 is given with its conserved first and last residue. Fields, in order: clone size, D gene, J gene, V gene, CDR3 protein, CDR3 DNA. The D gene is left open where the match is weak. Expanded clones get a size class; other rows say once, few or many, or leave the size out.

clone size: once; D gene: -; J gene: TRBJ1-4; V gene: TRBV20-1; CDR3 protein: CIAKHPATNEKLFF; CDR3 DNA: TGCATTGCCAAACACCCCGCAACTAATGAAAAACTGTTTTTT
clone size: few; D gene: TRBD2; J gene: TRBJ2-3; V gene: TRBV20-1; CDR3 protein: CSASGTSGGRRTDTQYF; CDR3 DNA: TGCAGTGCTAGCGGGACTAGCGGGGGGCGACGCACAGATACGCAGTATTTT
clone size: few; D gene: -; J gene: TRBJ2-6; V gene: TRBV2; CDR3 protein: CASSEWSSGANVLTF; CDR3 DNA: TGTGCCAGCAGTGAATGGTCCTCTGGGGCCAACGTCCTGACTTTC
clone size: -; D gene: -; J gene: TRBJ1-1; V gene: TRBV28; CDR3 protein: CASSSAEGGGRELGAFF; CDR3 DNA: TGTGCCAGCAGTTCCGCCGAGGGGGGGGGGCGCGAGTTAGGAGCTTTCTTT
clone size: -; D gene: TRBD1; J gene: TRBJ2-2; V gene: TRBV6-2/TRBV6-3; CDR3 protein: CASSQTRGLYTGELFF; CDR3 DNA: TGTGCCAGCAGCCAGACCAGGGGGCTGTACACCGGGGAGCTGTTTTTT
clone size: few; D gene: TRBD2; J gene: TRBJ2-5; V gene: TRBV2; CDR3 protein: CASSGTSGSRETQYF; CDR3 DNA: TGTGCCAGCAGCGGGACTAGCGGGAGCAGGGAGACCCAGTACTTC
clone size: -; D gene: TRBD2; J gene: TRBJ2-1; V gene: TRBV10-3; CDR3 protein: CAISRLAGGVAEQFF; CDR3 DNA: TGTGCCATCAGTAGACTAGCGGGGGGGGTGGCTGAGCAGTTCTTC
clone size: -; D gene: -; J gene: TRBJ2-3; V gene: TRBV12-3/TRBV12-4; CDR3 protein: CATAPARAQTDTQYF; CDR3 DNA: TGTGCCACCGCCCCAGCCAGGGCACAAACAGATACGCAGTATTTT
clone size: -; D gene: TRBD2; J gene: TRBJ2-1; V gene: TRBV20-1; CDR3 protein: CSASPQRGGGEQFF; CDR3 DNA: TGCAGTGCTTCCCCCCAGCGGGGGGGCGGGGAGCAGTTCTTC
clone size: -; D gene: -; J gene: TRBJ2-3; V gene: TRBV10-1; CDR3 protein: CASSDGRRGTDTQYF; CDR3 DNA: TGCGCCAGCAGTGACGGGCGCCGGGGCACAGATACGCAGTATTTT
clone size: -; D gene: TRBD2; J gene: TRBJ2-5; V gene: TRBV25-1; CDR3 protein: CASSELGRGYQETQYF; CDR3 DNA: TGTGCCAGCAGTGAATTAGGGAGGGGTTACCAAGAGACCCAGTACTTC
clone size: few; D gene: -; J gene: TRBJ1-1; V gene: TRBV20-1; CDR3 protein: CSARGGVEGTEAFF; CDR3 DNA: TGCAGTGCTAGAGGAGGAGTGGAGGGCACTGAAGCTTTCTTT
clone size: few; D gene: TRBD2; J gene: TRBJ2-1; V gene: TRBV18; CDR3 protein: CASSPIISLAGHNEQFF; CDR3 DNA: TGTGCCAGCTCTCCTATAATCTCGCTAGCGGGCCACAATGAGCAGTTCTTC
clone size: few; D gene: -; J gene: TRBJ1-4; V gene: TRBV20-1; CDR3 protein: CSASWGNEKLFF; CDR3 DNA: TGCAGTGCTAGCTGGGGTAATGAAAAACTGTTTTTT
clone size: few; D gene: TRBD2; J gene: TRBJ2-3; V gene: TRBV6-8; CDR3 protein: CASSYFEAGSTDTQYF; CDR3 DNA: TGTGCCAGCAGTTACTTCGAAGCGGGGAGCACAGATACGCAGTATTTT
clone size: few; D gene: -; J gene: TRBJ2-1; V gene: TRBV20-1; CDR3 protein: CSARADPGTPGFF; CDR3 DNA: TGCAGTGCTAGAGCGGACCCCGGGACACCGGGGTTCTTC
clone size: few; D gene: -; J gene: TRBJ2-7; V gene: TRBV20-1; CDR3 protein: CSATRSDRVGYEQYF; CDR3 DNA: TGCAGTGCTACCCGGTCCGATCGCGTGGGGTACGAGCAGTACTTC
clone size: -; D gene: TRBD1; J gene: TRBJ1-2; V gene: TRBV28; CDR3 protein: CASRQPRDRGLLNYGYTF; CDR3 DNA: TGTGCCAGCAGACAGCCCCGGGACAGGGGTCTACTTAACTATGGCTACACCTTC
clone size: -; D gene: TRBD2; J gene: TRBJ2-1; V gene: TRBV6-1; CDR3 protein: CASSDTLAGHNEQFF; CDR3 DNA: TGTGCCAGCAGCGATACACTAGCGGGGCACAATGAGCAGTTCTTC
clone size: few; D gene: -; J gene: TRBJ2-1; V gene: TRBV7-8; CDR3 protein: CASSPRGLLAGYNEQFF; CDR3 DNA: TGTGCCAGCAGCCCCCGGGGGCTGCTAGCCGGGTACAATGAGCAGTTCTTC
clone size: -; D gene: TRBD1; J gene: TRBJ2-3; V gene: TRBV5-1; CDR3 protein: CASSLRQGRSTDTQYF; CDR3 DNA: TGCGCCAGCAGCTTGAGACAGGGCAGAAGCACAGATACGCAGTATTTT
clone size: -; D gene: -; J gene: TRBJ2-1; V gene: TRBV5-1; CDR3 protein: CASSPGSGGSYNEQFF; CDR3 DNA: TGCGCCAGCAGCCCGGGTAGCGGAGGCTCCTACAATGAGCAGTTCTTC
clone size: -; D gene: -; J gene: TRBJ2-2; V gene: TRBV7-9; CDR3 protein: CASSPRGDYKNTGELFF; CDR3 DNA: TGTGCCAGCAGCCCCAGGGGGGACTACAAGAACACCGGGGAGCTGTTTTTT
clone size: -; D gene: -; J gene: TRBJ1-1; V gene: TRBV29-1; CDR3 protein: CSVEYPGENTEAFF; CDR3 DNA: TGCAGCGTTGAATACCCAGGGGAGAACACTGAAGCTTTCTTT
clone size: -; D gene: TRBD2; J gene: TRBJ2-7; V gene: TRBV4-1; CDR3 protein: CASSLQRTSSTEQYF; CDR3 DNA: TGCGCCAGCAGCTTACAGCGGACTAGCTCCACCGAGCAGTACTTC
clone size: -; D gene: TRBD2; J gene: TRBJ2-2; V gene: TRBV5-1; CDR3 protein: CASSLVVQGLNTGELFF; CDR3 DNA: TGCGCCAGCAGCTTGGTGGTCCAGGGACTAAACACCGGGGAGCTGTTTTTT
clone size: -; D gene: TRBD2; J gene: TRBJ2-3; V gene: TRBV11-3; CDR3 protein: CASSPGLVILDTQYF; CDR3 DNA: TGTGCCAGCAGCCCGGGACTAGTGATCTTAGATACGCAGTATTTT
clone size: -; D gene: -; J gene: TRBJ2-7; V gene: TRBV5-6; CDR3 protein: CASSLRAGGYEQYF; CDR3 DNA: TGTGCCAGCAGCTTGAGGGCAGGAGGTTACGAGCAGTACTTC
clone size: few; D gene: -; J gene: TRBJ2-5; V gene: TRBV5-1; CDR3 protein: CASSLDTEAETQYF; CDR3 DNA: TGCGCCAGCAGCTTGGACACCGAAGCAGAGACCCAGTACTTC
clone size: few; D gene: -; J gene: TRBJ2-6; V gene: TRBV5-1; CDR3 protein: CASSSTGGSGANVLTF; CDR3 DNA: TGCGCCAGCAGCAGCACGGGTGGCTCTGGGGCCAACGTCCTGACTTTC
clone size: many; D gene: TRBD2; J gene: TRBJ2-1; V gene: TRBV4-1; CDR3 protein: CASSQALAGIYNEQFF; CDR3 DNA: TGCGCCAGCAGCCAAGCGCTAGCGGGTATCTACAATGAGCAGTTCTTC
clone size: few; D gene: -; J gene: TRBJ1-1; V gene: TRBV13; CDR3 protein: CASSSTGLHTEAFF; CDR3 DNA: TGTGCCAGCAGCTCGACAGGTCTCCACACTGAAGCTTTCTTT
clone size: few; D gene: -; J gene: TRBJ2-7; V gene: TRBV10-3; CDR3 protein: CAISGTGSYEQYF; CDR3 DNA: TGTGCCATCAGTGGGACTGGATCCTACGAGCAGTACTTC
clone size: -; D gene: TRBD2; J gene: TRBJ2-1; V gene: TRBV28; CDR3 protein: CASSPESAGGYNEQFF; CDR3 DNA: TGTGCCAGCAGTCCCGAATCAGCGGGAGGTTACAATGAGCAGTTCTTC
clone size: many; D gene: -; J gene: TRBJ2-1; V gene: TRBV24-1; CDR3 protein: CATSDLRPDGYNEQFF; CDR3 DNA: TGTGCCACCAGTGATTTGCGACCGGACGGCTACAATGAGCAGTTCTTC
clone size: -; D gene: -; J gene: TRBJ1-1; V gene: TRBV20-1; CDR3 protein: CSARNPEVTEAFF; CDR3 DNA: TGCAGTGCTAGGAATCCCGAGGTGACTGAAGCTTTCTTT
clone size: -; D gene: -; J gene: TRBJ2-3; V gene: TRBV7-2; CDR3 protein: CASSLAGGLGDTQYF; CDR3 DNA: TGTGCCAGCAGCTTAGCAGGTGGGCTGGGTGATACGCAGTATTTT
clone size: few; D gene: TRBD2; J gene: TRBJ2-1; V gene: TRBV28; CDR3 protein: CASQRGGSEQFF; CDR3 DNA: TGTGCCAGCCAACGGGGGGGCTCTGAGCAGTTCTTC
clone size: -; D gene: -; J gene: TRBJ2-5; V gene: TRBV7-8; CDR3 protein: CASSPELFGLRTTQYF; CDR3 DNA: TGTGCCAGCAGCCCAGAGTTGTTCGGCCTCCGGACGACCCAGTACTTC
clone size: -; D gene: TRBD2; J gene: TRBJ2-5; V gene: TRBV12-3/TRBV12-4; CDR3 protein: CASSPPSGRDRQETQYF; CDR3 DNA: TGTGCCAGCAGCCCCCCTAGCGGGAGGGACCGACAAGAGACCCAGTACTTC
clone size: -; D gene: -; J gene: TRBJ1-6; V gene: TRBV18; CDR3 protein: CASSPGRANSPLHF; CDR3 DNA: TGTGCCAGCTCACCGGGCAGGGCTAATTCACCCCTCCACTTT
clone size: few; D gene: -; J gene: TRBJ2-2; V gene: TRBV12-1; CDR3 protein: CASSWPGTNTGELFF; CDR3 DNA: TGTGCCAGCAGCTGGCCGGGGACGAACACCGGGGAGCTGTTTTTT
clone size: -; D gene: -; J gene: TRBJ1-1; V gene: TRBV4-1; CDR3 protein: CASSALGGRGTEAFF; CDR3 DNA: TGCGCCAGCAGCGCCTTGGGTGGCAGGGGCACTGAAGCTTTCTTT
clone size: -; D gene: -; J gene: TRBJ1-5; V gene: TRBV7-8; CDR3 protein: CASSRDTLTRHF; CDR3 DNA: TGTGCCAGCAGCCGGGACACCTTAACCCGGCATTTT
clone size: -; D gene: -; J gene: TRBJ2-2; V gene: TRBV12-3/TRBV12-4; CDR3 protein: CASSFGRANTGELFF; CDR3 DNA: TGTGCCAGCAGTTTTGGCCGAGCGAACACCGGGGAGCTGTTTTTT
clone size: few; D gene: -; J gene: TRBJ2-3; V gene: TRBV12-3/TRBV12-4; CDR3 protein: CASGYQGYTDTQYF; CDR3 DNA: TGTGCCAGCGGCTACCAGGGGTACACAGATACGCAGTATTTT